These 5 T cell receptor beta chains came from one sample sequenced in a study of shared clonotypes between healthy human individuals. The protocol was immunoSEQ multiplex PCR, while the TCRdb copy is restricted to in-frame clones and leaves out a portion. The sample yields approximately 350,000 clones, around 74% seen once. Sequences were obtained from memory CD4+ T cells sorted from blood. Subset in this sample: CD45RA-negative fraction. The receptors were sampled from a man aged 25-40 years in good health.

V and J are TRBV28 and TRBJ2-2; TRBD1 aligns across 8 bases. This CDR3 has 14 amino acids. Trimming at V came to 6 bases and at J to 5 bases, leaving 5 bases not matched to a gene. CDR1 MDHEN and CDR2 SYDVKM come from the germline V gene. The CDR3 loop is CASRTGVRTGELFF. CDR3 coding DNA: TGTGCCAGCAGGACAGGGGTCCGGACCGGGGAGCTGTTTTTT.

The CDR3 bases are TGTGCCAGCAGCTTAGTAAGGGGGCGCTACGAGCAGTACTTC. It is translated as CASSLVRGRYEQYF. V is TRBV11-2 and J is TRBJ2-7, with 7 bases that match TRBD1. Germline CDR1 SGHAT, CDR2 FQNNGV. This CDR3 is 14 amino acids long. V lost 1 base, J lost 3 bases, and 3 bases stayed unmatched.

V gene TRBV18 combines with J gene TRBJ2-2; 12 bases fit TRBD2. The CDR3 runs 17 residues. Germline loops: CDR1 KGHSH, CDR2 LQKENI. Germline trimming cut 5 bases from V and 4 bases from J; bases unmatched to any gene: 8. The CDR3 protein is CASSTRLAGEGTGELFF. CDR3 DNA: TGTGCCAGCTCAACCAGACTAGCGGGAGAGGGCACCGGGGAGCTGTTTTTT.

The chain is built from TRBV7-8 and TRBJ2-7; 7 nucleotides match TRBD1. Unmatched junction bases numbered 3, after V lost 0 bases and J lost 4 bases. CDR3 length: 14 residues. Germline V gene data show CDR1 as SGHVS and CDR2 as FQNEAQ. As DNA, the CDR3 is TGTGCCAGCAGCTTAGCCCCGGGACAGTACGAGCAGTACTTC. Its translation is CASSLAPGQYEQYF.

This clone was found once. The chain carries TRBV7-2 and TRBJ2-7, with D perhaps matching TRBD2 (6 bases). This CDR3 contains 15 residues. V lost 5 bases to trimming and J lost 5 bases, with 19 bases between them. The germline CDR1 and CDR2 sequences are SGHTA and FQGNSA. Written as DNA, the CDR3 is TGTGCCAGCAGCCCCGGACTATTCCGCCGAGACGAGCAGTACTTC. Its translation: CASSPGLFRRDEQYF.